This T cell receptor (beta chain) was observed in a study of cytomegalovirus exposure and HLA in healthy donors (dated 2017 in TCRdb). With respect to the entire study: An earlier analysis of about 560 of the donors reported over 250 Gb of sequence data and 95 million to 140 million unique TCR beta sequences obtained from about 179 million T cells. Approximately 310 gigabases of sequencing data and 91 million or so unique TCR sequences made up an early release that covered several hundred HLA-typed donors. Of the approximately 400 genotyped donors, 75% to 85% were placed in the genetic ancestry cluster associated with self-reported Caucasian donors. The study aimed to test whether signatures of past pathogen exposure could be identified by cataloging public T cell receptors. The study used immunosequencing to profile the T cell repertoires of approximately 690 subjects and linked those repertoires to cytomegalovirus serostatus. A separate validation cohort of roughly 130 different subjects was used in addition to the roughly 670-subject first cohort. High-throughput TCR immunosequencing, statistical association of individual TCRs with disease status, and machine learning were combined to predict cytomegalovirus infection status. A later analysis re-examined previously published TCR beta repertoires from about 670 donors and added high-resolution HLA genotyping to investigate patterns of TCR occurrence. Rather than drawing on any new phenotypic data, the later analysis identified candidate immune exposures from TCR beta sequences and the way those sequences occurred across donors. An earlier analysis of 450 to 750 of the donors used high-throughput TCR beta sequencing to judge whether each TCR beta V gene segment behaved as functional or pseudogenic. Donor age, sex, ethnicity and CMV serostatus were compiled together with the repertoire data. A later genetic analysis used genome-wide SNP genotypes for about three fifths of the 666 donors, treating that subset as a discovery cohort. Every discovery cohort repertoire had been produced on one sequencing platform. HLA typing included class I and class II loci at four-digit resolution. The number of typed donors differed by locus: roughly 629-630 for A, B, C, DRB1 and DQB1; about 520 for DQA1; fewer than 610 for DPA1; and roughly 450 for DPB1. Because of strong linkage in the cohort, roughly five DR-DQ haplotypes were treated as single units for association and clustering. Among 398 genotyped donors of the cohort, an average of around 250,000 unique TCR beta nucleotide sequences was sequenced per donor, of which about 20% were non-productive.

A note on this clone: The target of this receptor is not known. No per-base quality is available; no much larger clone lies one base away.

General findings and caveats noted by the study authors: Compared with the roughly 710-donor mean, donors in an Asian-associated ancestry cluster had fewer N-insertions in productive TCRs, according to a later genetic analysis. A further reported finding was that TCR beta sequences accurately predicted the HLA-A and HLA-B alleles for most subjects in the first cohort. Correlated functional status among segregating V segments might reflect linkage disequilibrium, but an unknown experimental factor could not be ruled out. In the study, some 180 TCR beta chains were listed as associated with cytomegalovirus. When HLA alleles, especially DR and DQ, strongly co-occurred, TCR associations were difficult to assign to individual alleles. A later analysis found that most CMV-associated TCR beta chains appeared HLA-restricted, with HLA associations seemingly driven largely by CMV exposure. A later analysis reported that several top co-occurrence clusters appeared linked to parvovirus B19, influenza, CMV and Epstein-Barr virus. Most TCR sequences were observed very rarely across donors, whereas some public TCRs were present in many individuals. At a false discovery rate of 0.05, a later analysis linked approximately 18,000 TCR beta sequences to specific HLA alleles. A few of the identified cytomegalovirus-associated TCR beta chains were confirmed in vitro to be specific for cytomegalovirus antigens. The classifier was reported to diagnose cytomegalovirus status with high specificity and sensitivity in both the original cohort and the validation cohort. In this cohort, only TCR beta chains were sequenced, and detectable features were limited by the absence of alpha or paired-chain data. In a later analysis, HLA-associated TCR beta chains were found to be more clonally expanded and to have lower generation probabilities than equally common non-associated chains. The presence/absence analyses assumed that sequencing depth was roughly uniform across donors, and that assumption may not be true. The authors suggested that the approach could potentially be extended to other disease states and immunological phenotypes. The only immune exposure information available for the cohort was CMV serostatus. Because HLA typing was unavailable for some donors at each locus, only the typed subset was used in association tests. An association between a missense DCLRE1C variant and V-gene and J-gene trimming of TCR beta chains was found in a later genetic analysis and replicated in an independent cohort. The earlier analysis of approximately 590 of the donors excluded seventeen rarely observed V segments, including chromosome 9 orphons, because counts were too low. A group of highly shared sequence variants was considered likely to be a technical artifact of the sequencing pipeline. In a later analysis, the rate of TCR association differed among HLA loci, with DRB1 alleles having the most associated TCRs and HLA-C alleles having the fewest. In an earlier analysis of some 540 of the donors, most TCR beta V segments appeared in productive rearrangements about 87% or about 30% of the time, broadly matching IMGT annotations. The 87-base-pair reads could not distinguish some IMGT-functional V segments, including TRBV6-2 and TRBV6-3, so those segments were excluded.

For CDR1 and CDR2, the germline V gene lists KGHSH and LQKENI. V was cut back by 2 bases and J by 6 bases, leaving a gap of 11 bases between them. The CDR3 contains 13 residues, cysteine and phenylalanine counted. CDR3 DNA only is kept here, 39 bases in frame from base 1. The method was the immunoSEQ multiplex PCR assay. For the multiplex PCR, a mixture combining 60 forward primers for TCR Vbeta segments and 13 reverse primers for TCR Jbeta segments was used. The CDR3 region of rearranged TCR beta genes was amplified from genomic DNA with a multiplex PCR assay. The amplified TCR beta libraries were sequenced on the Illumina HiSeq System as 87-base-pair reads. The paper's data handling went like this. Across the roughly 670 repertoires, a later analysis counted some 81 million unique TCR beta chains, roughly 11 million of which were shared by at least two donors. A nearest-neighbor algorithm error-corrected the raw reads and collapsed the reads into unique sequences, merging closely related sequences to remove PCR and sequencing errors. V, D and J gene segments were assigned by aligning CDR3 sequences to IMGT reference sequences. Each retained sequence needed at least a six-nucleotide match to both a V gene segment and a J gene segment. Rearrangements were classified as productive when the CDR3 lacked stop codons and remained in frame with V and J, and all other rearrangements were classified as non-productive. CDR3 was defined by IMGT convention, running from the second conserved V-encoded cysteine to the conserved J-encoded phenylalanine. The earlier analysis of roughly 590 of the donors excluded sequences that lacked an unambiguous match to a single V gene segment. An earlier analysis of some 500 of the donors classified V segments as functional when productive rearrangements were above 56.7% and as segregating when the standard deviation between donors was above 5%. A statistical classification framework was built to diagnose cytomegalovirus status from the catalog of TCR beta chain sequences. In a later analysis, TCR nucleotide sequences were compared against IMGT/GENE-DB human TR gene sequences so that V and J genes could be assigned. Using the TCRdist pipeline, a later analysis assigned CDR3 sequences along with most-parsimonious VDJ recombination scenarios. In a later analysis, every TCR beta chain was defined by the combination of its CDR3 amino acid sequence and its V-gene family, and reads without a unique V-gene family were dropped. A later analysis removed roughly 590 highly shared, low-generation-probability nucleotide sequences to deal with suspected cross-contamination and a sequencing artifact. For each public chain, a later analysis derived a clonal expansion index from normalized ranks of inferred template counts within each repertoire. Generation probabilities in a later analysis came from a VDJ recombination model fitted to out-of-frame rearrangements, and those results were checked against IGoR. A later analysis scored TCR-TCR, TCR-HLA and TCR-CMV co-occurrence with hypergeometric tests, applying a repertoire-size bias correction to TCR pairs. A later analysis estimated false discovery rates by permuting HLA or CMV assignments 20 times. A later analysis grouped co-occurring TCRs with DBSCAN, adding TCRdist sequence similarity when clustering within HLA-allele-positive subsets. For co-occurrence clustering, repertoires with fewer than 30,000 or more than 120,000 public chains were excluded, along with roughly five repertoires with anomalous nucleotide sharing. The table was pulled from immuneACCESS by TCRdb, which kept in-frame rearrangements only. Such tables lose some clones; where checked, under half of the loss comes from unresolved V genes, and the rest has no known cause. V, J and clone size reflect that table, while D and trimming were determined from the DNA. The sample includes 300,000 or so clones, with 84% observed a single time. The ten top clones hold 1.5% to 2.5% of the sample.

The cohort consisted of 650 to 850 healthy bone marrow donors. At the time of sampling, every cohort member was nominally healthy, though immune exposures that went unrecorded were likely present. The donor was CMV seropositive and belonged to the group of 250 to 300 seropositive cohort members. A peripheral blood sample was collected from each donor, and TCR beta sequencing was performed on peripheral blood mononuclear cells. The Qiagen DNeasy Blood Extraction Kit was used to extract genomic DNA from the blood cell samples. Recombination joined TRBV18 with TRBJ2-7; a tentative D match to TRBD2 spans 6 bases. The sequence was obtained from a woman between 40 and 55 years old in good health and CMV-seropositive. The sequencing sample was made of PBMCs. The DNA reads TGTGCCAGCTCACCAACTAGCAACCTCGAGCAGTACTTC. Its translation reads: CASSPTSNLEQYF.